This T cell receptor (beta chain) was retrieved from a study of blood T cell repertoires in COVID-19. Sequencing used immunoSEQ multiplex PCR; TCRdb keeps in-frame clones, though not all of them. The sample carries some 89,000 clones, around 85% recorded once. The CDR3 runs to 18 residues. The V gene end was trimmed by 2 bases and the J gene end by 3 bases; junction bases not matched to a gene: 13. Germline V CDR1 and CDR2: SGHVS, FQNEAQ. This clone was counted a single time. The clonotype originates from a man in his 60s with acute or convalescent COVID-19. V gene TRBV7-8 combines with J gene TRBJ2-4; 7 nucleotides match TRBD2. Sequencing was done on a sample of peripheral blood. CDR3 nucleotide sequence: TGTGCCAGCAGCTTAAGACTAGCCGGGGCGAATGTCAAAAACATTCAGTACTTC. Translated: CASSLRLAGANVKNIQYF.